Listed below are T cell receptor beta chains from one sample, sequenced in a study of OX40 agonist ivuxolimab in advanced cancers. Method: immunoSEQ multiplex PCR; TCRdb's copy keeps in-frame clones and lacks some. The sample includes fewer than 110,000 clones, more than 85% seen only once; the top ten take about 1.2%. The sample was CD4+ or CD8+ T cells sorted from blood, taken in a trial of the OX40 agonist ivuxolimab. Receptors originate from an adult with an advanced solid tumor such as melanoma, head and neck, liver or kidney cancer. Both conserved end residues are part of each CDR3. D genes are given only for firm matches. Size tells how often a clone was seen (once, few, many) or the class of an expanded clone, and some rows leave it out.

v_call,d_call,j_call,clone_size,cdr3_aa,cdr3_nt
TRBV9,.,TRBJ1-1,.,CASSVGAERGTEAFF,TGTGCCAGCAGCGTAGGGGCAGAAAGGGGCACTGAAGCTTTCTTT
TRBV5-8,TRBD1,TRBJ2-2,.,CASSSGRGYTGELFF,TGTGCCAGCAGCTCCGGCAGGGGGTACACCGGGGAGCTGTTTTTT
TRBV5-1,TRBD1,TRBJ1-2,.,CASSLGDRNYGYTF,TGCGCCAGCAGCTTGGGGGACAGAAACTATGGCTACACCTTC
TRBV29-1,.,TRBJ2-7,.,CSVGLAPPLEQYF,TGCAGCGTTGGGTTAGCACCGCCTCTCGAGCAGTACTTC
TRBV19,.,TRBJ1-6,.,CASSTGTYNSPLHF,TGTGCCAGTAGTACCGGGACGTATAATTCACCCCTCCACTTT
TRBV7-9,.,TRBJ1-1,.,CASSSSPPGDTEAFF,TGTGCCAGCAGCTCAAGCCCCCCAGGTGACACTGAAGCTTTCTTT
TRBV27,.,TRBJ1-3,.,CASSLGVVGFSSGNTIYF,TGTGCCAGCAGTTTGGGGGTGGTGGGGTTCTCCTCTGGAAACACCATATATTTT
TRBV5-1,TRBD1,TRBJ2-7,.,CASSLQGDSYEQYF,TGCGCCAGCAGCTTACAGGGGGACTCCTACGAGCAGTACTTC
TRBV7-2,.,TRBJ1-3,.,CASSLRRVGVGGNTIYF,TGTGCCAGCAGCTTACGGAGGGTAGGGGTCGGTGGAAACACCATATATTTT
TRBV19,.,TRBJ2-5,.,CASSARRGTQETQYF,TGTGCCAGTAGTGCCCGCCGCGGGACACAAGAGACCCAGTACTTC
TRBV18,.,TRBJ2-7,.,CASSPLLEGHYEQYF,TGTGCCAGCTCACCACTTCTCGAAGGACACTACGAGCAGTACTTC
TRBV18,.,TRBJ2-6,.,CASSPISPGANVLTF,TGTGCCAGCTCACCAATCTCGCCTGGGGCCAACGTCCTGACTTTC
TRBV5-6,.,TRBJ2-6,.,CASSFGTEISGANVLTF,TGTGCCAGCAGCTTCGGGACCGAAATTTCTGGGGCCAACGTCCTGACTTTC
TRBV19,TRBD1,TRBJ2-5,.,CASSTQGVSYQETQYF,TGTGCCAGTAGTACACAGGGGGTGTCGTACCAAGAGACCCAGTACTTC
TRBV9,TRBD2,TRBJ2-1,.,CASSVAGGGDYNEQFF,TGTGCCAGCAGCGTAGCGGGGGGGGGCGACTACAATGAGCAGTTCTTC
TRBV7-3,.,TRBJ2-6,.,CASSSGPILGAGANVLTF,TGTGCCAGCAGCTCCGGGCCGATATTGGGGGCTGGGGCCAACGTCCTGACTTTC
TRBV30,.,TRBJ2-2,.,CAWSVFSNTGELFF,TGTGCCTGGAGTGTCTTCTCGAACACCGGGGAGCTGTTTTTT
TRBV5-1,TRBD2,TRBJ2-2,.,CASSGSLTGLARSGELFF,TGCGCCAGCAGCGGCTCCCTGACGGGACTAGCGAGATCCGGGGAGCTGTTTTTT
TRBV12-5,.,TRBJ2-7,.,CASGDTNGLYEQYF,TGTGCTAGTGGAGACACAAACGGGCTCTACGAGCAGTACTTC
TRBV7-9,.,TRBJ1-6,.,CASSPGSGRSSYNSPLHF,TGTGCCAGCAGCCCAGGATCAGGCAGGAGCTCCTATAATTCACCCCTCCACTTT
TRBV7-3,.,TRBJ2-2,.,CASSLTGVTGELFF,TGTGCCAGCAGCTTAACGGGCGTCACCGGGGAGCTGTTTTTT
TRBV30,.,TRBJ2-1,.,CAWSLGRVNEQFF,TGTGCCTGGAGTCTGGGCAGGGTCAATGAGCAGTTCTTC
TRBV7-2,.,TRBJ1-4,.,CASRLAANEKLFF,TGTGCCAGCCGGTTAGCGGCTAATGAAAAACTGTTTTTT
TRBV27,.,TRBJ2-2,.,CASSSARGFNTGELFF,TGTGCCAGCAGTTCCGCAAGGGGTTTTAACACCGGGGAGCTGTTTTTT
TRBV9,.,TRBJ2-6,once,CASSVVSGANVLTF,TGTGCCAGCAGCGTAGTCTCTGGGGCCAACGTCCTGACTTTC
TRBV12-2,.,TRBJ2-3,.,CASRLVAGSTDTQYF,TGTGCAAGTCGCTTAGTTGCTGGGAGCACAGATACGCAGTATTTT
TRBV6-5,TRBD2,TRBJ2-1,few,CASSPLTSGSNEQFF,TGTGCCAGCAGTCCACTTACTAGCGGGAGTAATGAGCAGTTCTTC
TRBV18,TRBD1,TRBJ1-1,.,CASSSTGGKGTEAFF,TGTGCCAGCTCGTCCACAGGGGGCAAGGGCACTGAAGCTTTCTTT
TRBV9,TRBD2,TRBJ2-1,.,CASSVGTSGLRNEQFF,TGTGCCAGCAGCGTAGGGACTAGCGGCCTCCGGAATGAGCAGTTCTTC
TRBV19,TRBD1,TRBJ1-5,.,CASRAGTGGNQPQHF,TGTGCCAGTAGAGCAGGGACAGGGGGAAATCAGCCCCAGCATTTT